This T cell receptor (beta chain) is drawn from a study of technical replicates of blood from a few donors. TCRdb's copy holds only in-frame clones and misses some; the assay was immunoSEQ multiplex PCR. The repertoire holds about 66,000 clones, with approximately 90% as singletons. The CDR3 has 19 amino acids. The J segment lost 0 bases and the V segment lost 5 bases, leaving 14 bases of the junction unmatched. Germline CDR1 and CDR2: LNHDA and SQIVND (reference sequence). A single count supports this clone. The receptor was isolated from a human donor in good health. Some clones in this sample may be carry-over from other donors' samples. This sequence joins TRBV19 and TRBJ1-5; 9 bases are shared with TRBD1. Sample: PBMCs. The CDR3 loop is CASSVTGTGWQSSNQPQHF. The CDR3 DNA is TGTGCCAGTAGTGTCACCGGGACAGGGTGGCAGAGTAGCAATCAGCCCCAGCATTTT.